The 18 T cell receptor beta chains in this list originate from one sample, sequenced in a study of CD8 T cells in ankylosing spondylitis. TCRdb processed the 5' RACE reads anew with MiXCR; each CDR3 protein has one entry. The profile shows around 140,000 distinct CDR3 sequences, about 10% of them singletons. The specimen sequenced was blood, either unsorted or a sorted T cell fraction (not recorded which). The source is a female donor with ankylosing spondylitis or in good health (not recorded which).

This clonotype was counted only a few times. This chain's CDR3 is CASSIWADTEAFF. The CDR3 DNA follows: TGTGCCAGTAGTATTTGGGCAGACACTGAAGCTTTCTTT. This rearrangement joins TRBV19 to TRBJ1-1; unclear D gene. The ends were cut back, 3 bases at V and 3 bases at J, with 8 bases in the middle. Germline V CDR1 and CDR2: LNHDA, SQIVND (reference sequence). The CDR3 is made up of 13 amino acids.

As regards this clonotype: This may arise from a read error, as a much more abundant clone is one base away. CDR3 sequence: CASSPRDRVYGYTF. In nucleotides, the CDR3 is TGTGCCAGCAGCCCCCGGGACAGGGTGTATGGCTACACCTTC. The chain is built from TRBV28 and TRBJ1-2; TRBD1 matches 9 bases. Germline V gene data show CDR1 as MDHEN and CDR2 as SYDVKM. The junction had 7 bases not matched to a gene; V was cut back by 6 bases and J by 5 bases. The length of the CDR3 is 14 residues.

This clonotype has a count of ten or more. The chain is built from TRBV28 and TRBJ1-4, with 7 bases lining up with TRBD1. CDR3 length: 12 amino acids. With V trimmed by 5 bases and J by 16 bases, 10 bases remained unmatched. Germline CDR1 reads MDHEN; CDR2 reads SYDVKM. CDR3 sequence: CASSLPGQQQFF. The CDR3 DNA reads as TGTGCCAGCAGTCTACCGGGACAGCAGCAGTTTTTT.

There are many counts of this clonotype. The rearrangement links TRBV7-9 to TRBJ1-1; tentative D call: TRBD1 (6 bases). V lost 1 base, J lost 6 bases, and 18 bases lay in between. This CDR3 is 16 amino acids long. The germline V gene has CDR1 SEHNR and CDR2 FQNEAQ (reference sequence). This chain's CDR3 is CASSLDQGTVVAEAFF. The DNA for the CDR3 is TGTGCCAGCAGCTTAGACCAGGGGACGGTCGTAGCTGAAGCTTTCTTT.

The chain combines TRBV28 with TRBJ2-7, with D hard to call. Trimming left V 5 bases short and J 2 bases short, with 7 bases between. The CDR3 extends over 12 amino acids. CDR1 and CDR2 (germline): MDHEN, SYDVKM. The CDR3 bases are TGTGCCAGCAGTAAAGGAACCTACGAGCAGTACTTC. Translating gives CASSKGTYEQYF. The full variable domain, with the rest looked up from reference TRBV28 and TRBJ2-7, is DVKVTQSSRYLVKRTGEKVFLECVQDMDHENMFWYRQDPGLGLRLIYFSYDVKMKEKGDIPEGYSVSREKKERFSLILESASTNQTSMYLCASSKGTYEQYFGPGTRLTVT.

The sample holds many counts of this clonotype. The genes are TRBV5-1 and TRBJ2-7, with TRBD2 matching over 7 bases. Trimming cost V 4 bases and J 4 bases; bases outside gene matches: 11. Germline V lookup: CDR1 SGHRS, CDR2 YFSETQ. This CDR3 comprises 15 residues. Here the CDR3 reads CASSLTGTISYEQYF. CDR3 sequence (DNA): TGCGCCAGCAGCCTGACCGGGACTATTTCGTACGAGCAGTACTTC.

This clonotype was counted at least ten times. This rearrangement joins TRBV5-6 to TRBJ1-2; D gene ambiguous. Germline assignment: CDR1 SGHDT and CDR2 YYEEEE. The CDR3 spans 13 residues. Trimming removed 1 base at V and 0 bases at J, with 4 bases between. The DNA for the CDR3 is TGTGCCAGCAGCTTGTGGGCTAACTATGGCTACACCTTC. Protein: CASSLWANYGYTF.

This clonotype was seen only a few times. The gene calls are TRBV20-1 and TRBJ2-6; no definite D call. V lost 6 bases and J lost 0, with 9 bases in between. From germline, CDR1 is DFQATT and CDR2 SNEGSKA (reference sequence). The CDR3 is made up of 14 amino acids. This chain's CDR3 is CSAASSSGANVLTF. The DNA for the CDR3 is TGCAGTGCGGCGTCAAGCTCTGGGGCCAACGTCCTGACTTTC.

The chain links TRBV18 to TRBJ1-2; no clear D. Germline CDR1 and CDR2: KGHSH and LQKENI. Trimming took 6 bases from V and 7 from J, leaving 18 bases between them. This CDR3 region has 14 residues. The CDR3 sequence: CASSIWEGLAGYTF. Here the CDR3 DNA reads TGTGCCAGCTCGATTTGGGAGGGCCTTGCTGGCTACACCTTC.

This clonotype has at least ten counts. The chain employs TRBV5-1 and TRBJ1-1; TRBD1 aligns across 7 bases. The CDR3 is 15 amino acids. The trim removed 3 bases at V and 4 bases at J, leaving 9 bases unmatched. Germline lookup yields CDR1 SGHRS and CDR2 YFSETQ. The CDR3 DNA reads TGCGCCAGCAGCTGGTCGACAGGGAAGGGCACTGAAGCTTTCTTT. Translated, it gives CASSWSTGKGTEAFF.

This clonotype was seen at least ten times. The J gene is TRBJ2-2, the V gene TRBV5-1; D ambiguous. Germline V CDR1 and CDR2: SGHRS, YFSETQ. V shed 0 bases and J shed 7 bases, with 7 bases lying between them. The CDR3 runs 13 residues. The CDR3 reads CASSLGRVGELFF. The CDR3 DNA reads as TGCGCCAGCAGCTTGGGCCGGGTCGGGGAGCTGTTTTTT.

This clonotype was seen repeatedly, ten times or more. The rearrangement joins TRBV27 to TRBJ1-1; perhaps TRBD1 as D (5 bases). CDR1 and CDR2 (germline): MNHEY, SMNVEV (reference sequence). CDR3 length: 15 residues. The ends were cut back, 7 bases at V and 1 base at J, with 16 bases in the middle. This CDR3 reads CASTPSGLGNTEAFF. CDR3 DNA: TGTGCCAGCACCCCCTCAGGGTTGGGGAACACTGAAGCTTTCTTT.

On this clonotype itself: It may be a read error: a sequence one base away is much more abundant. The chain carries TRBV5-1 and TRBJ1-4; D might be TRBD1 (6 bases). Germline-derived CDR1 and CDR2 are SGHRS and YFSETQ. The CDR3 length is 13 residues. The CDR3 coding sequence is TGCACCAGCAGCGCCACGGGACACCTAGAACTGTTTTTT. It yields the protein CTSSATGHLELFF.

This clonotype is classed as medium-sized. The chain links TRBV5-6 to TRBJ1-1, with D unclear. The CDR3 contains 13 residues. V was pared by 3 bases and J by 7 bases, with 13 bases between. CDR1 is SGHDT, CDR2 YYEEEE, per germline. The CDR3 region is CASSSTLVREAFF. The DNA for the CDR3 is TGTGCCAGCAGCTCTACTTTGGTTCGTGAAGCTTTCTTT.

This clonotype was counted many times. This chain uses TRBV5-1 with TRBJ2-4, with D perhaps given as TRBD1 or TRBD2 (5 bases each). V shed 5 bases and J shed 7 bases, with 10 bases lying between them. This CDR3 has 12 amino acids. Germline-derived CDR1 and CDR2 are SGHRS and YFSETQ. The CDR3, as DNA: TGCGCCAGCAGTTGGGACGGGAACATTCAGTACTTC. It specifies CASSWDGNIQYF.

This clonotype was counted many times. The CDR3 bases are TGCGCCAGCAGCTTGGGTTGGGGGACGGAAGAATTCACCCTCCACTTT. Its protein product is CASSLGWGTEEFTLHF. The chain carries TRBV5-1 and TRBJ1-6, with D perhaps TRBD1 (5 bases). The germline V and J ends were trimmed by 0 bases and 14 bases, with 21 bases remaining between them. Germline-derived CDR1 and CDR2 are SGHRS and YFSETQ. The CDR3 is 16 amino acids. Using reference TRBV5-1 and TRBJ1-6 for the parts outside the CDR3, the full variable domain is KAGVTQTPRYLIKTRGQQVTLSCSPISGHRSVSWYQQTPGQGLQFLFEYFSETQRNKGNFPGRFSGRQFSNSRSEMNVSTLELGDSALYLCASSLGWGTEEFTLHFGNGTRLTVT.

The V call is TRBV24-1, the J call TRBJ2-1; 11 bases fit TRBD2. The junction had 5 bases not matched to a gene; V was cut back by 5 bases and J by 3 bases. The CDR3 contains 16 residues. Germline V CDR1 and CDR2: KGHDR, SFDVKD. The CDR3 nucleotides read TGTGCCACCAGTGGCCAACTAGCGGGAGTCTACAATGAGCAGTTCTTC. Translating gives CATSGQLAGVYNEQFF.

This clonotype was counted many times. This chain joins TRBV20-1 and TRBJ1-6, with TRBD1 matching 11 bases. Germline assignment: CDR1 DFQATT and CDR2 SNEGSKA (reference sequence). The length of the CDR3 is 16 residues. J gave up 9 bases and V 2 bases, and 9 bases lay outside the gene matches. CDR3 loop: CSARMIGQGARSPLHF. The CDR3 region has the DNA TGCAGTGCTAGAATGATAGGACAGGGGGCGCGTTCACCCCTCCACTTT.